One sample yielded the 22 T cell receptor beta chains listed below, sequenced in a study of blood T cell repertoires in COVID-19. The data were produced by immunoSEQ multiplex PCR, yet TCRdb's version contains in-frame clones alone and is incomplete. This table holds 4,000 to 5,500 clones, 88% found once. The specimen sequenced was peripheral blood. The origin of the receptors is a man aged 65 to 79 with COVID-19, enrolled during active disease.

The chain employs TRBV29-1 and TRBJ2-5, with D possibly matching TRBD2 (6 bases). V was pared by 7 bases and J by 7 bases, with 19 bases between. Per the germline V gene, CDR1 is SQVTM and CDR2 is ANQGSEA. CDR3 length: 13 amino acids. CDR3 region: CSGGEPLGGTQYF. CDR3 DNA: TGCAGCGGAGGGGAGCCCCTCGGGGGGACCCAGTACTTC.

There are a few counts of this clone. The V and J genes are TRBV5-6 and TRBJ2-2, with D hard to call. From germline, CDR1 is SGHDT and CDR2 YYEEEE. Between the trimmed V and J ends, which lost 1 base and 7 bases, there was a span of 11 bases. The CDR3 loop spans 14 amino acids. The CDR3 DNA reads TGTGCCAGCAGCTTGATCCGGTTCGGCGGGGAGCTGTTTTTT. Amino acids: CASSLIRFGGELFF.

In its sample, this clone was seen a few times. This chain joins TRBV2 and TRBJ2-7; 10 bases are shared with TRBD2. Germline trimming cut 7 bases from V and 4 bases from J; bases unmatched to any gene: 7. Germline assignment: CDR1 SNHLY and CDR2 FYNNEI. The CDR3 length is 14 residues. The CDR3 is CASTLLAGPYEQYF. In DNA form, the CDR3 reads TGTGCCAGCACCCTACTAGCGGGACCTTACGAGCAGTACTTC. Filled out from reference TRBV2 and TRBJ2-7, the complete variable domain reads EPEVTQTPSHQVTQMGQEVILRCVPISNHLYFYWYRQILGQKVEFLVSFYNNEISEKSEIFDDQFSVERPDGSNFTLKIRSTKLEDSAMYFCASTLLAGPYEQYFGPGTRLTVT.

The rearrangement joins TRBV29-1 to TRBJ2-3, with 7 nucleotides matching TRBD2. CDR1 and CDR2 (germline): SQVTM, ANQGSEA. CDR3 length equals 12 residues. The ends lost 8 bases at V and 4 bases at J; junction bases unmatched: 6. The CDR3 bases are TGCAGCTATAGGACTAGACCAGATACGCAGTATTTT. Protein product: CSYRTRPDTQYF.

This rearrangement joins TRBV9 to TRBJ1-4; 9 positions agree with TRBD1. With V trimmed by 4 bases and J by 13 bases, 17 bases remained unmatched. Germline-derived CDR1 and CDR2 are SGDLS and YYNGEE. This CDR3 region has 16 residues. The CDR3 loop reads CASSPQTGGSLKGLFF. CDR3 nucleotide sequence: TGTGCCAGCAGCCCCCAGACAGGGGGGAGCCTCAAAGGACTGTTTTTT.

J is TRBJ2-5 and V is TRBV20-1; D gene unclear. V dropped 6 bases and J dropped 3 bases, with 8 bases sitting between them. The CDR3 totals 11 residues. The germline CDR1 and CDR2 sequences are DFQATT and SNEGSKA (reference sequence). Here the CDR3 DNA reads TGCAGTGCCGCCGAGGAAGAGACCCAGTACTTC. This gives the protein CSAAEEETQYF.

The V gene is TRBV5-4, the J gene TRBJ2-3, with 9 bases aligning to TRBD2. Germline-derived CDR1 and CDR2 are SGHNT and YYREEE (reference sequence). J lost 0 bases, V lost 5 bases, and 4 bases had no gene match. The CDR3 extends over 15 amino acids. CDR3 nucleotides: TGTGCCAGCAGTTTTACTAGCGGGAGCACAGATACGCAGTATTTT. It encodes CASSFTSGSTDTQYF.

J is TRBJ1-5 and V is TRBV19; TRBD1 aligns across 10 bases. V lost 6 bases and J lost 0; bases outside the gene matches: 8. Germline V gene sequence: CDR1 LNHDA, CDR2 SQIVND (reference sequence). The CDR3 totals 17 residues. CDR3 region: CASRTGTGAYSNQPQHF. The CDR3 bases are TGTGCCAGTAGAACCGGGACAGGGGCCTATAGCAATCAGCCCCAGCATTTT. Drawing the rest from reference TRBV19 and TRBJ1-5, the complete variable domain is DGGITQSPKYLFRKEGQNVTLSCEQNLNHDAMYWYRQDPGQGLRLIYYSQIVNDFQKGDIAEGYSVSREKKESFPLTVTSAQKNPTAFYLCASRTGTGAYSNQPQHFGDGTRLSIL.

V is TRBV27 and J is TRBJ1-5; a possible D gene is TRBD1 (6 bases). The CDR3 spans 16 residues. Trimming stripped 8 bases from V and 4 bases from J, with 21 bases between. Germline CDR1 and CDR2: MNHEY and SMNVEV (reference sequence). This CDR3 is CASSRGAPMGNQPQHF. CDR3 sequence (DNA): TGTGCCAGCTCCCGGGGGGCTCCGATGGGAAATCAGCCCCAGCATTTT.

The rearrangement uses TRBV6-5 and TRBJ2-7; 8 bases are shared with TRBD1. The CDR3 covers 12 residues. Germline values: CDR1 MNHEY, CDR2 SVGAGI. After removal of 6 bases from V and 3 bases from J, the junction contained 1 base not matched to a gene. The CDR3 sequence: CASSDRGYEQYF. DNA of the CDR3: TGTGCCAGCAGCGACAGGGGCTACGAGCAGTACTTC.

CDR3 DNA: TGTGCCAGTAGTCTAGGGTCGGGGGGCTGGCCCCAGCATTTT. Translation: CASSLGSGGWPQHF. This chain connects TRBV19 to TRBJ1-5, with D possibly being TRBD1 (6 bases). V was clipped by 5 bases and J by 9 bases, with 17 bases between them. The CDR3 loop spans 14 amino acids. CDR1 LNHDA and CDR2 SQIVND come from the germline V gene (reference sequence).

The chain employs TRBV11-2 and TRBJ1-1; D might be TRBD1 (6 bases). Between the trimmed V and J ends, which lost 5 bases and 3 bases, there was a span of 16 bases. This CDR3 spans 15 amino acids. Germline assignment: CDR1 SGHAT and CDR2 FQNNGV. CDR3 in amino acids: CASSLLGGGYTEAFF. CDR3 nucleotide sequence: TGTGCCAGCAGCCTATTAGGGGGTGGGTACACTGAAGCTTTCTTT.

The V gene is TRBV29-1, the J gene TRBJ1-2; D call uncertain. Germline CDR1 and CDR2: SQVTM and ANQGSEA. The length of the CDR3 is 13 residues. V was cut by 4 bases and J by 2 bases, with 11 bases left in between. The CDR3 here is CSVVKQKNYGYTF. In nucleotides, the CDR3 is TGCAGCGTTGTGAAACAGAAAAACTATGGCTACACCTTC.

This sequence joins TRBV27 and TRBJ2-1; TRBD2 matches at 10 bases. J gave up 5 bases and V 7 bases, and 5 bases lay outside the gene matches. Germline V gene sequence: CDR1 MNHEY, CDR2 SMNVEV (reference sequence). The CDR3 consists of 14 residues. CDR3 nucleotide sequence: TGTGCCAGCACTCCACTAGCGGGAAACAATGAGCAGTTCTTC. Translation: CASTPLAGNNEQFF.

The CDR3, as DNA: TGTGCCAGCAGCTTGTTAGCGGGTAGCTCCTACAATGAGCAGTTCTTC. This sequence encodes CASSLLAGSSYNEQFF. The chain carries TRBV5-6 and TRBJ2-1; 7 bases map to TRBD2. J gave up 0 bases and V 1 base, and 4 bases lay outside the gene matches. Germline values: CDR1 SGHDT, CDR2 YYEEEE. The CDR3 runs 16 residues. Combining the CDR3 with reference TRBV5-6 and TRBJ2-1 gives the whole variable domain DAGVTQSPTHLIKTRGQQVTLRCSPKSGHDTVSWYQQALGQGPQFIFQYYEEEERQRGNFPDRFSGHQFPNYSSELNVNALLLGDSALYLCASSLLAGSSYNEQFFGPGTRLTVL.

The J gene is TRBJ2-7, the V gene TRBV27; the D gene is possibly TRBD2 (5 bases). V lost 7 bases to trimming and J lost 2 bases, with 18 bases between them. CDR3 length equals 15 residues. Germline CDR1 reads MNHEY; CDR2 reads SMNVEV (reference sequence). The CDR3 protein is CASKTLDTSPYEQYF. CDR3 bases: TGTGCCAGCAAAACCTTAGATACTAGTCCCTACGAGCAGTACTTC.

The chain uses TRBV12-5 and TRBJ2-1, with 7 bases matching TRBD1. Germline loops: CDR1 LGHNT, CDR2 FRNRAP. The CDR3 spans 16 residues. Germline trimming cut 6 bases from V and 0 bases from J; bases unmatched to any gene: 8. This CDR3 is CASGPPGTVSYNEQFF. The DNA of the CDR3 is TGTGCTAGTGGCCCCCCCGGGACAGTCTCCTACAATGAGCAGTTCTTC.

The chain carries TRBV4-1 and TRBJ2-2; D is possibly TRBD2 (5 bases). CDR1 is MGHRA, CDR2 YSYEKL, per germline. V was trimmed by 2 bases and J by 8 bases, leaving 9 bases between them. The CDR3 runs to 13 residues. Here the CDR3 DNA reads TGCGCCAGCAGCCAACCCCCGGGAGGGGAGCTGTTTTTT. Its translation is CASSQPPGGELFF.

This chain uses TRBV4-2 with TRBJ1-3, with D possibly matching TRBD1 (5 bases). The germline CDR1 and CDR2 sequences are LGHNA and YNFKEQ. This CDR3 comprises 15 residues. Trimming removed 4 bases at V and 0 bases at J, with 10 bases between. In DNA form, the CDR3 reads TGTGCCAGCAGCCCCCGGGACTTCTCTGGAAACACCATATATTTT. Its protein is CASSPRDFSGNTIYF.

This clone has a single count. The chain is built from TRBV7-6 and TRBJ1-2; D is unclear. The CDR3 has 13 amino acids. Looked up from germline, CDR1 is SGHVS and CDR2 is FNYEAQ. The V and J ends lost 5 bases and 8 bases respectively, with 15 bases between them. The CDR3 sequence is CASSPSGRFGYTF. The CDR3 DNA follows: TGTGCCAGCAGCCCGTCTGGGAGGTTCGGCTACACCTTC.

The chain has TRBV4-2 and TRBJ1-1, with D perhaps matching TRBD1 (5 bases). Germline CDR1 and CDR2: LGHNA and YNFKEQ. The CDR3 sequence is 15 residues long. Deletions cut 1 base from V and 6 bases from J, with 15 bases between. CDR3 loop: CASSQGRGSRSEAFF. As DNA, the CDR3 is TGTGCCAGCAGCCAAGGTAGGGGAAGTAGGTCTGAAGCTTTCTTT.

The gene calls are TRBV6-4 and TRBJ1-5, with D hard to call. Germline lookup yields CDR1 MRHNA and CDR2 SNTAGT. V gave up 2 bases and J gave up 7 bases, with 9 bases separating them. The CDR3 totals 13 residues. DNA of the CDR3: TGTGCCAGCAGTGACATGCGGATGCAGCCCCAGCATTTT. Protein: CASSDMRMQPQHF.